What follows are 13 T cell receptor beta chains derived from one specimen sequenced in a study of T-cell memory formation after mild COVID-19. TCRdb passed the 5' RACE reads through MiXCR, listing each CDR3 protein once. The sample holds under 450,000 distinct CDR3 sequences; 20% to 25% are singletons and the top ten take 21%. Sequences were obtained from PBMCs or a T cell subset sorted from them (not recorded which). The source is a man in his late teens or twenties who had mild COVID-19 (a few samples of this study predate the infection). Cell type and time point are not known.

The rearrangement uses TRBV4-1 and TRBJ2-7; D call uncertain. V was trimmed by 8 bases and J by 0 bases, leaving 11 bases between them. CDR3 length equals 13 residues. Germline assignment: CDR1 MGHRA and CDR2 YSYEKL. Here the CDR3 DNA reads TGCGCCAGCGCCGGGCTCCACTCCTACGAGCAGTACTTC. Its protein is CASAGLHSYEQYF.

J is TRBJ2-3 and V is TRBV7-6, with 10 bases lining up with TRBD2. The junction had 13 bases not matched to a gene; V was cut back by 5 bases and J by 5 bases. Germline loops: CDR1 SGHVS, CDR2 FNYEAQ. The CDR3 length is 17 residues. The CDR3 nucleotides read TGTGCCAGCAGCCCCCCTGGGGTAGCGGGGGGTGGAGATACGCAGTATTTT. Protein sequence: CASSPPGVAGGGDTQYF.

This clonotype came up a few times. CDR3 region: CASSQGRVNSYEQYF. CDR3 DNA: TGTGCCAGCAGCCAAGGGCGGGTCAACTCCTACGAGCAGTACTTC. The V and J genes are TRBV4-2 and TRBJ2-7, with D maybe TRBD2 (5 bases). With 1 base removed from V and 0 bases from J, the gap between germline ends came to 10 bases. Germline values: CDR1 LGHNA, CDR2 YNFKEQ. This CDR3 region has 15 residues.

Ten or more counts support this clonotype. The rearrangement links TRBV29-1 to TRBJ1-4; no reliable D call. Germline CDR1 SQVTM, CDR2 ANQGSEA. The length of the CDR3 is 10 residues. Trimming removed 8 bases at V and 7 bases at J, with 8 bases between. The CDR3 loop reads CSLGPEKLFF. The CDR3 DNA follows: TGCAGCTTAGGACCTGAAAAACTGTTTTTT. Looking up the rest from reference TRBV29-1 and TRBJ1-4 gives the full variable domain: SAVISQKPSRDICQRGTSLTIQCQVDSQVTMMFWYRQQPGQSLTLIATANQGSEATYESGFVIDKFPISRPNLTFSTLTVSNMSPEDSSIYLCSLGPEKLFFGSGTQLSVL.

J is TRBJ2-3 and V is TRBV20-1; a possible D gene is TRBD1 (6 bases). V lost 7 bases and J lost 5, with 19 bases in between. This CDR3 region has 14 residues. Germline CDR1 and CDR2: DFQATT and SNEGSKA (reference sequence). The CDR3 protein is CSVGGLAGRDTQYF. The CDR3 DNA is TGCAGTGTAGGGGGTCTAGCAGGAAGAGATACGCAGTATTTT.

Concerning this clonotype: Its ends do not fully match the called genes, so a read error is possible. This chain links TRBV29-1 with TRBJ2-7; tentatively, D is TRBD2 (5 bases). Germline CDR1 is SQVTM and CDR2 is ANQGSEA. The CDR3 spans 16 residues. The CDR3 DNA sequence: TGCAGCGTCGAAGTCCGAGACCGTGGCGAGCGGTACGAGCAGTACTTC. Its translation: CSVEVRDRGERYEQYF.

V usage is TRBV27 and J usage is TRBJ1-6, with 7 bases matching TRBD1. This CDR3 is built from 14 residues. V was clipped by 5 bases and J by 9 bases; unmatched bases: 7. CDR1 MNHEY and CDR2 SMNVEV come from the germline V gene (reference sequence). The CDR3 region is CASSVGQRGSPLHF. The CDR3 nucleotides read TGTGCCAGCAGTGTGGGACAGCGGGGTTCACCCCTCCACTTT.

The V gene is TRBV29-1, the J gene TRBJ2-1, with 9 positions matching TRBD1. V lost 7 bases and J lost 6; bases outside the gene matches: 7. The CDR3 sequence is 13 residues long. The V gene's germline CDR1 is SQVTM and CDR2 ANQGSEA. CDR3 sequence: CSGRDRAGNEQFF. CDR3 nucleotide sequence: TGCAGCGGGAGGGACAGGGCAGGCAATGAGCAGTTCTTC.

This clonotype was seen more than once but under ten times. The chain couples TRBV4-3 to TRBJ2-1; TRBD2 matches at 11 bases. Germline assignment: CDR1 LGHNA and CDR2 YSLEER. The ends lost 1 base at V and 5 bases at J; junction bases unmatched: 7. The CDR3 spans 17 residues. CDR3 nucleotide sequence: TGCGCCAGCAGCCAAGTTGGTCAACTAGCGGGGGACAATGAGCAGTTCTTC. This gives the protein CASSQVGQLAGDNEQFF.

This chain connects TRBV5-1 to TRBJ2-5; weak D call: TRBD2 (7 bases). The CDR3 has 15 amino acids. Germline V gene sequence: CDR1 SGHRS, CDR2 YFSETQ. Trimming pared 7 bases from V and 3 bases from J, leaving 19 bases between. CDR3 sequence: CASWGASGPKETQYF. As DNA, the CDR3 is TGCGCCAGCTGGGGGGCTAGCGGACCCAAAGAGACCCAGTACTTC.

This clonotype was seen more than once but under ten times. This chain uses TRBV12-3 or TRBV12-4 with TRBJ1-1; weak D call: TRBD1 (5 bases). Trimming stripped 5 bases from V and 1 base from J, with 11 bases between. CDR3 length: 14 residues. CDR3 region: CASSVGTANTEAFF. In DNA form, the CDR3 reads TGTGCCAGCAGTGTAGGGACCGCGAACACTGAAGCTTTCTTT.

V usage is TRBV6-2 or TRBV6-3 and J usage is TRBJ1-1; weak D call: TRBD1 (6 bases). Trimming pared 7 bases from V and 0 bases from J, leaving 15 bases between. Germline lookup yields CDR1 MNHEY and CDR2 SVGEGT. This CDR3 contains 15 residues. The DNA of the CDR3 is TGTGCCAGCACTATCCGGACAGCCATGAACACTGAAGCTTTCTTT. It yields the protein CASTIRTAMNTEAFF.

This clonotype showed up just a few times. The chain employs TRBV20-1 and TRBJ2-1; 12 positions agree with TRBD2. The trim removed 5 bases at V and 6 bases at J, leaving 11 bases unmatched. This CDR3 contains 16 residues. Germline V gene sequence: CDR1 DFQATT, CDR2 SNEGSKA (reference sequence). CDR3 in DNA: TGCAGTGCTCCCCTAGCGGGGGGGCCGAAAGGCAATGAGCAGTTCTTC. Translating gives CSAPLAGGPKGNEQFF.